The text below deals with one T cell receptor beta chain. Its specificity is unknown. This entry comes from a study of shared clonotypes between healthy human individuals. Regarding the study as a whole: Around 5% of naive CD4 clonotypes were shared across four donors. Sorted-subset samples were not fully sequenced, rarefaction indicated. Clonotypes which were not shared had lower generation probabilities than clonotypes that all four donors shared.

Naive CD8 cells were CD45RO-negative, positively selected for CCR7, excluding terminally differentiated effector memory CD45RA+ cells. The donor population consisted of healthy HIV-negative adults with no recent acute infections or vaccinations. TCRdb's copy holds only in-frame clones and misses some; the assay was immunoSEQ multiplex PCR. The table records hundreds of thousands of clones, over 90% of them present only once. The sequence was collected from a young man in good health. Sequencing was performed on naive CD8+ T cells sorted from blood.

Here the CDR3 reads CSVEGRTGESPYEQYF. CDR3 bases: TGCAGCGTTGAGGGAAGGACAGGGGAGTCCCCCTACGAGCAGTACTTC. The chain recombines TRBV29-1 with TRBJ2-7, with 9 nucleotides matching TRBD1. Unmatched junction bases numbered 11, after V lost 3 bases and J lost 2 bases. The germline V gene has CDR1 SQVTM and CDR2 ANQGSEA. CDR3 length: 16 residues.